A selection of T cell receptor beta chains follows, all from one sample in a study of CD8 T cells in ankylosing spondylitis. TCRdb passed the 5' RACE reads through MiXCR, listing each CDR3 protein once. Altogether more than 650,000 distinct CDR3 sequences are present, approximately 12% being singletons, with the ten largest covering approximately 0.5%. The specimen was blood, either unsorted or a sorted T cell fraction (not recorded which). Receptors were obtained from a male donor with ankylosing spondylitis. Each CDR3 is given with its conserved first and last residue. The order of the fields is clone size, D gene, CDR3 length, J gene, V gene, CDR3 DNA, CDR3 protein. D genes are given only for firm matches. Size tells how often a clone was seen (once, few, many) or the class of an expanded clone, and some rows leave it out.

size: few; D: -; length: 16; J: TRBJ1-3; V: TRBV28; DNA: TGTGCCAGCAGCCAGGCAGGGCGCGCTGTCGGAAACACCATATATTTT; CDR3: CASSQAGRAVGNTIYF
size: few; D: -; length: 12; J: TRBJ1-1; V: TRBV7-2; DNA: TGTGCCAGCGGATCGGGGTCGACTGAAGCTTTCTTT; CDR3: CASGSGSTEAFF
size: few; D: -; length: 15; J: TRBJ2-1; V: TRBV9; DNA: TGTGCCAGCAGCGTAGACCCCACCGGCAATAATGAGCAGTTCTTC; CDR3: CASSVDPTGNNEQFF
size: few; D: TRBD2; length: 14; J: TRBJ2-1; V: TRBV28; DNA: TGTGCCAGCAGTTTCTTGACTAGCGGTTACGAGCAGTTCTTC; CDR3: CASSFLTSGYEQFF
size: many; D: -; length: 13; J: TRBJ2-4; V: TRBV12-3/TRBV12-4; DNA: TGTGCCAGCAGCCTTAAAACCGAGAACATTCAGTACTTC; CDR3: CASSLKTENIQYF
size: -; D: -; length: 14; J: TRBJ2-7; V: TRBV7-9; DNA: TGTGCCCGCAGCTTAGCGGCGGGACCCTACGAGCAGTACTTC; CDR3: CARSLAAGPYEQYF
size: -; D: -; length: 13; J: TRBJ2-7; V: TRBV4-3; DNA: TGCGCCAGCAGCCAAGAACGCCAGATGGAGCAGTACTTC; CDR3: CASSQERQMEQYF
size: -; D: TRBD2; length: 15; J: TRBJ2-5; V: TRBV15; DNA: TGTGCCACCAGCAGAGATCCCAGCGGGAGCGAGACCCAGTACTTC; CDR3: CATSRDPSGSETQYF
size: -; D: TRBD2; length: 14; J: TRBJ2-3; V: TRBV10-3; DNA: TGTGCCATCAGGACGGGACTAGGTGACAATACGCAGTATTTT; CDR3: CAIRTGLGDNTQYF
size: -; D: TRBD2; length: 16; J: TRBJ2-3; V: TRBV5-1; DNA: TGCGCCAGCAGCTCCCTACTAGCGGGGGGAGGAGATACGCAGTATTTT; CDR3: CASSSLLAGGGDTQYF
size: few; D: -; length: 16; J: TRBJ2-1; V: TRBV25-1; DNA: TGTGCCAGCAGTGAATTGGGTCGCACCTTCTACAATGAGCAGTTCTTC; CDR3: CASSELGRTFYNEQFF
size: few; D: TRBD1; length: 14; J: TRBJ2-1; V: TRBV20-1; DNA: TGCAGTGCTAGAAGGACAGGGCAACTACGTGAGCAGTTCTTC; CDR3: CSARRTGQLREQFF
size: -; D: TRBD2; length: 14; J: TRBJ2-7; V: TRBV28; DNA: TGTGCCAGCAGTTTCTCGACTAGCGGGACCGAGCAGTACTTC; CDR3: CASSFSTSGTEQYF
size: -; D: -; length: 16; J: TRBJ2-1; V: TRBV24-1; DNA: TGTGCCACCAGTGATTTTGACTCGAGCTCCTACAATGAGCAGTTCTTC; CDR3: CATSDFDSSSYNEQFF
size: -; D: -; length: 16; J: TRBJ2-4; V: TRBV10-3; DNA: TGTGCCATCAGTGAGGGGTCAGGGTTAGCCAAAAACATTCAGTACTTC; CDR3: CAISEGSGLAKNIQYF
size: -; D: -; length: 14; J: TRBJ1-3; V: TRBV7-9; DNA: TGTGCCAGCAGGACACAGTCCTCTGGAAACACCATATATTTT; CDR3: CASRTQSSGNTIYF
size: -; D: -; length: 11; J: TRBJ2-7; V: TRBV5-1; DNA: TGCGCCAGCAGCGGAGCGGTCGAGCAGTACTTC; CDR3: CASSGAVEQYF
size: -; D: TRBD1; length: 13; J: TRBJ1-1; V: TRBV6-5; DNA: TGTGCCAGCAGTTACGCGGGGACAGGCGAAGCTTTCTTT; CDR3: CASSYAGTGEAFF
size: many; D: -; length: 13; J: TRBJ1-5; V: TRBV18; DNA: TGTGCCAGCTCCCGACAGAATAATCAGCCCCAGCATTTT; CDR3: CASSRQNNQPQHF
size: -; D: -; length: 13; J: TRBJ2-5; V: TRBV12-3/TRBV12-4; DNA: TGTGCCAGCAGTTTCAGCAGATTGCTGACCCAGTACTTC; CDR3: CASSFSRLLTQYF
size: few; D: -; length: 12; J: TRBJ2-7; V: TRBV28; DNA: TGTGCCAGCCAAGGGGTAGCCTACGAGCAGTACTTC; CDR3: CASQGVAYEQYF
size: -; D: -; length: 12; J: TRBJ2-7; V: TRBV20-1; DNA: TGCAGTGCTCCCGTTAGCGTCTACGAGCAGTACTTC; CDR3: CSAPVSVYEQYF